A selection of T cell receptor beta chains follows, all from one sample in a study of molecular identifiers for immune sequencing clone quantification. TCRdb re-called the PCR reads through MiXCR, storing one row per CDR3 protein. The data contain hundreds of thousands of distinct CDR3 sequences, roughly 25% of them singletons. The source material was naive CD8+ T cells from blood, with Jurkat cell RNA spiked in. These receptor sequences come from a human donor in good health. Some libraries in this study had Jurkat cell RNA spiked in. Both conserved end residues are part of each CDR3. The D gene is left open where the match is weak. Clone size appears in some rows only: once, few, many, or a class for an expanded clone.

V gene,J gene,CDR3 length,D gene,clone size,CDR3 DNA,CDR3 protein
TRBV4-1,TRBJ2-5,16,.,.,TGCGCCAGCAGCCAAGAAAGCGTGGGGGCCCTTGAGACCCAGTACTTC,CASSQESVGALETQYF
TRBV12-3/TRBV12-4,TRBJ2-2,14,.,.,TGTGCCAGTAGCCAGGTGATGGCCGCCGGGGAGCTGTTTTTT,CASSQVMAAGELFF
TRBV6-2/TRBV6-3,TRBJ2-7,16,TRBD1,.,TGTGCCAGCAGTTACTCCCGGGACAGGGCCTCCTACGAGCAGTACTTC,CASSYSRDRASYEQYF
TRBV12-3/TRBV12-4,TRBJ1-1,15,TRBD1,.,TGTGCCAGCAGCCCTAGACAGGGGACAAACACTGAAGCTTTCTTT,CASSPRQGTNTEAFF
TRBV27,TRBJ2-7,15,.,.,TGTGCCAGCAGTTTGGCGGCAGGGGTTTTCTACGAGCAGTACTTC,CASSLAAGVFYEQYF
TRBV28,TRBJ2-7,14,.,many,TGTGCCAGCACCTGGGGAGTAGCGGCCTACGAGCAGTACTTC,CASTWGVAAYEQYF
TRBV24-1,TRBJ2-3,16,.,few,TGTGCCACCAGTGATTCCCAGACCTATAGCACAGATACGCAGTATTTT,CATSDSQTYSTDTQYF
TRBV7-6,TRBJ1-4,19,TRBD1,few,TGTGCCAGCAGCCTCCTGGACAGGGAGGAGACGGAAATTAGTGAAAAACTGTTTTTT,CASSLLDREETEISEKLFF
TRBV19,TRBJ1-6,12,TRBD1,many,TGTGCCAGTAGTATGGGGACAGGGGCCCTCCACTTT,CASSMGTGALHF
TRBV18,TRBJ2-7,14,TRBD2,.,TGTGCCAGCTCACCACGGGAGGGAAAGGACGAGCAGTACTTC,CASSPREGKDEQYF
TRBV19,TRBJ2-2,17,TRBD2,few,TGTGCCAGTATCTTTTTGGCGAGCGGGAGTGCCACCGGGGAGCTGTTTTTT,CASIFLASGSATGELFF
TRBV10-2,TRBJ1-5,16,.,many,TGCGCCAGCAGTGAGTCGGCCCGGGGGGGCAATCAGCCCCAGCATTTT,CASSESARGGNQPQHF
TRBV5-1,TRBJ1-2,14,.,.,TGCGCCAGCAGCTTGGAGGCAGGGAACTATGGCTACACCTTC,CASSLEAGNYGYTF
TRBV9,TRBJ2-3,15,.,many,TGTGCCAGCAGCCCTCAAGGGGGCGGGGGAGATACGCAGTATTTT,CASSPQGGGGDTQYF
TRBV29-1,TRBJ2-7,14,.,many,TGCAGCGTGGGACCGGGACAAAACTCCTACGAGCAGTACTTC,CSVGPGQNSYEQYF
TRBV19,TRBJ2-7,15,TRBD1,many,TGTGCCAGTAGTACGGGACAGGGGACGGACTACGAGCAGTACTTC,CASSTGQGTDYEQYF
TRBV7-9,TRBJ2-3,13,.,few,TGTGCCAGCAGCTTATCCCTGGAAGATACGCAGTATTTT,CASSLSLEDTQYF
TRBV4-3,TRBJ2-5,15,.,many,TGCGCCAGCAGCCAAGAATCGGACACTCAAGAGACCCAGTACTTC,CASSQESDTQETQYF
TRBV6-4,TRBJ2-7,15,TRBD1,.,TGTGCCAGCAGAATTCCGGGACAGAGTTCCTACGAGCAGTACTTC,CASRIPGQSSYEQYF
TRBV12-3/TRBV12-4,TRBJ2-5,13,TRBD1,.,TGTGCCAGCAGTTCGACAGGGAAAGAGACCCGGTACTTC,CASSSTGKETRYF
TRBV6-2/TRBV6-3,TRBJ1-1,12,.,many,TGTGCCAGCAACACATATTCAGTTGAAGCTTTCTTT,CASNTYSVEAFF
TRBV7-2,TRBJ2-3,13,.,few,TGTGCCAGCAGCTGGGACAACACAGATACGCAGTATTTT,CASSWDNTDTQYF
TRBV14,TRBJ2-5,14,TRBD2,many,TGTGCCAGCAGCCCTATCAGCGGGAGAGAGACCCAGTACTTC,CASSPISGRETQYF
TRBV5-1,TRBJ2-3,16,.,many,TGCGCCAGCAGCTTGGACAGGGTTCCTTTTGCAGATACGCAGTATTTT,CASSLDRVPFADTQYF
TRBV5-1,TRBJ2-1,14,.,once,TGCGCCAGCAGCTTGGTGCAGCTTTACAATGATCAGTTCTTC,CASSLVQLYNDQFF
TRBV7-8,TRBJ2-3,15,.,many,TGTGCCAGCAGCTTAAGCAAGGTGGGGCACGATACGCAGTATTTT,CASSLSKVGHDTQYF
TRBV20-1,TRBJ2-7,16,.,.,TGCAGTGCTAGAGACCGGGGTAGACCCAACTTCTACGAGCAGTACTTC,CSARDRGRPNFYEQYF
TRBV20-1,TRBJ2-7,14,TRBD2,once,TGCAGTGCACCGAGGGAGGGGAGTATCTACGAGCAGTACTTC,CSAPREGSIYEQYF
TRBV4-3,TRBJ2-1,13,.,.,TGCGCCAGCAGCCAGGGTCCTAGTTATGAGCAGTTCTTC,CASSQGPSYEQFF
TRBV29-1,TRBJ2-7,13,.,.,TGCAGCGTTGAAGTGCAGGGCACGGACGAGCAGTACTTC,CSVEVQGTDEQYF
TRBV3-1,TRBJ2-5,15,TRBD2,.,TGTGCCAGCAGCCAAGATGCGCGGGAGGTAGAGACCCAGTACTTC,CASSQDAREVETQYF
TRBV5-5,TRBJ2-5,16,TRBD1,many,TGTGCCAGCAGCTTTCCCCGGGACAGCCCAGAAGAGACCCAGTACTTC,CASSFPRDSPEETQYF
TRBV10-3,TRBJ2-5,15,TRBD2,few,TGTGCCATCAGCGAGACTAGCGCGTACCAAGAGACCCAGTACTTC,CAISETSAYQETQYF
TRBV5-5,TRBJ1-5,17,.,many,TGTGCCAGCAGCTCAGGACCCCAGGGGACGAGCAATCAGCCCCAGCATTTT,CASSSGPQGTSNQPQHF
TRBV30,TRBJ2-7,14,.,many,TGTGCCTGGGACCTGGGGGTATCGGTGGACGAGCAGTACTTC,CAWDLGVSVDEQYF
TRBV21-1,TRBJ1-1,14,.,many,TGTGCCAGCAGCAAACAGAGCTCGAACACTGAAGCTTTCTTT,CASSKQSSNTEAFF
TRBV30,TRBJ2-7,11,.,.,TGTGCCATCACTAGCTCCTACGAGCAGTACTTC,CAITSSYEQYF
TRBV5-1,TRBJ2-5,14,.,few,TGCGCCAGCAGCTTGAGGACAGTACAAGAGACCCAGTACTTC,CASSLRTVQETQYF
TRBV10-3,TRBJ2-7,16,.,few,TGTGCCATCAGTGAAAGGCCTGCGGCGACCGGGTCCGAGCAGTACTTC,CAISERPAATGSEQYF
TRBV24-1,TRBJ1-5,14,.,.,TGTGCCCCTACTCCCCCGGGTCGCAATCAGCCCCAGCATTTT,CAPTPPGRNQPQHF
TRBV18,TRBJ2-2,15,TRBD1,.,TGTGCCAGCTCTCGGACAGGAGACAACACCGGGGAGCTGTTTTTT,CASSRTGDNTGELFF
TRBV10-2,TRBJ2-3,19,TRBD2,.,TGCGCCAACAGTGCCCTCGGACTAGCGGGGGGGCGAAGCACAGATACGCAGTATTTT,CANSALGLAGGRSTDTQYF
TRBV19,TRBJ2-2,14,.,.,TGTGCCAGTAGTTTTGCAGGGGGGCCCGGGGAGCTGTTTTTT,CASSFAGGPGELFF
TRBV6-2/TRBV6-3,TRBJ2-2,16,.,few,TGTGCCAGCAGTTACTCGAGTTTGTCTGGGACCGGGGAGCTGTTTTTT,CASSYSSLSGTGELFF
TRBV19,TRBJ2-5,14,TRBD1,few,TGTGCCAGTAGTATGGGACAGGGAGGAGAGACCCAGTACTTC,CASSMGQGGETQYF
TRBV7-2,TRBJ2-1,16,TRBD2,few,TGTGCCAGCAGCACCCTGGGAGCGGGATGGGTCAATGAGCAGTTCTTC,CASSTLGAGWVNEQFF
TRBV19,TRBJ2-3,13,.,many,TGTGCCAGCACCCCTGCGGGCACAGATACGCAGTATTTT,CASTPAGTDTQYF
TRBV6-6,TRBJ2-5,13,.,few,TGTGCCAGCAGTGCCTTAAAACGCGGGACCCAGTACTTC,CASSALKRGTQYF
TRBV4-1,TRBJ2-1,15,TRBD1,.,TGCGCCAGCAGCCAAACAGGGGATACTTACAATGAGCAGTTCTTC,CASSQTGDTYNEQFF
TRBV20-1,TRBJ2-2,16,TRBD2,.,TGCAGTGCTAGAGAGTTAGCGGGGGGACTCACCGGGGAGCTGTTTTTT,CSARELAGGLTGELFF
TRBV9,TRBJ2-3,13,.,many,TGTGCCAGCAGCTCCAGTGGAGCAGATACGCAGTATTTT,CASSSSGADTQYF
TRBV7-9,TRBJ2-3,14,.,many,TGTGCCAGCAGCTCACTACGGTTCACAGATACGCAGTATTTT,CASSSLRFTDTQYF
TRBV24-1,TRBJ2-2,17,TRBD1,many,TGTGCCACCAGTGACCCGGATTTGACAGGGAAAACCGGGGAGCTGTTTTTT,CATSDPDLTGKTGELFF
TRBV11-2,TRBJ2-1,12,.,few,TGTGCCAGCAGCCCCGGACACAATGAGCAGTTCTTC,CASSPGHNEQFF
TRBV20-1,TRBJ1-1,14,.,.,TGCAGTGCTAGGGATGAAAAGGGGGGAACTGAAGCTTTCTTT,CSARDEKGGTEAFF
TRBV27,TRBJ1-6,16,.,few,TGTGCCAGCAGTTTAACTTTGGCAGGGGTACGTTCACCCCTCCACTTT,CASSLTLAGVRSPLHF
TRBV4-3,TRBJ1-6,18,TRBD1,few,TGCGCCAGCAGCCAAGGCTCGACAGGGACAGGGGGCAATTCACCCCTCCACTTT,CASSQGSTGTGGNSPLHF